In its sample, the clone carrying this TCR beta chain was seen many times. The sample comes from a study of T cell changes during pregnancy in multiple sclerosis. TCRdb keeps only in-frame clones here, not all; method: immunoSEQ multiplex PCR. The sample comprises 25,000 to 30,000 clones, approximately 81% of which are singletons, and 6.5% to 8.5% rests with the top ten. Per germline, CDR1 MNHNS and CDR2 SASEGT. The CDR3 loop spans 14 amino acids. V dropped 5 bases and J dropped 4; count of bases not matched to a gene: 5. Sequencing was performed on CD8+ T cells from peripheral blood mononuclear cells, taken after pregnancy. The source is a female donor with multiple sclerosis, enrolled in a pregnancy study. The chain joins TRBV6-1 to TRBJ2-1, with 7 bases identical to TRBD2. CDR3 loop: CASSPRESYNEQFF. The CDR3, as DNA: TGTGCCAGCAGTCCGCGGGAGTCGTACAATGAGCAGTTCTTC.